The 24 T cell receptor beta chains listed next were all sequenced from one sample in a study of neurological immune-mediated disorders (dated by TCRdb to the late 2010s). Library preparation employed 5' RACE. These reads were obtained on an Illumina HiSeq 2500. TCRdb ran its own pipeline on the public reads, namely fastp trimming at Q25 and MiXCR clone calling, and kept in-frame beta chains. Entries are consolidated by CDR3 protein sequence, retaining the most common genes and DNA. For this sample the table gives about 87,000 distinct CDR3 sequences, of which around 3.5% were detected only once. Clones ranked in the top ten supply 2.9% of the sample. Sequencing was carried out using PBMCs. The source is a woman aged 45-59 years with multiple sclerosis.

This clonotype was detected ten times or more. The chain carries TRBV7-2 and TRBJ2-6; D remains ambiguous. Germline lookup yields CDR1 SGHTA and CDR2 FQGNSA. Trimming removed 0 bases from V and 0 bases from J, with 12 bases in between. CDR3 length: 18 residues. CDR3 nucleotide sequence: TGTGCCAGCAGCTTAGCTCCAGGCTTCACCTCTGGGGCCAACGTCCTGACTTTC. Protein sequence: CASSLAPGFTSGANVLTF.

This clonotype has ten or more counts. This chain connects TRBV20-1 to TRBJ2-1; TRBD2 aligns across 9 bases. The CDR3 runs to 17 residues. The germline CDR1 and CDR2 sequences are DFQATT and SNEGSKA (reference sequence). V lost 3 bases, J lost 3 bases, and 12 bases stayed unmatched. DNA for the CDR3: TGCAGTGCTAGGGAGCCGGTAGCGGGGGTCAACTACAATGAGCAGTTCTTC. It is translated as CSAREPVAGVNYNEQFF.

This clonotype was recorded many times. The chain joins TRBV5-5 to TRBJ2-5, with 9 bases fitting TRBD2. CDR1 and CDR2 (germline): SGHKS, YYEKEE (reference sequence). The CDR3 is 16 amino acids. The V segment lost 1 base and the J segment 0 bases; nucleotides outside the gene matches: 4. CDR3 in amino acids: CASSLSGGMYQETQYF. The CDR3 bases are TGTGCCAGCAGCTTGAGCGGGGGGATGTACCAAGAGACCCAGTACTTC.

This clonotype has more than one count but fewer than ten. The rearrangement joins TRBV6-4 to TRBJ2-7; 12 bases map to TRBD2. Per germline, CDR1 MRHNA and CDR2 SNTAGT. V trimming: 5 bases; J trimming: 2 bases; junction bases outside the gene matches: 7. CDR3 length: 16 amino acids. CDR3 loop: CASSHPSGGAAYEQYF. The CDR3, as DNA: TGTGCCAGCAGTCACCCTAGCGGGGGGGCCGCCTACGAGCAGTACTTC.

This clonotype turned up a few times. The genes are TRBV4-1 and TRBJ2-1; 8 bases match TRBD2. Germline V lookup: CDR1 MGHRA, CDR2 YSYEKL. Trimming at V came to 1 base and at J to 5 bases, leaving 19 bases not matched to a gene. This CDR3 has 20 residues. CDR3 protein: CASSQAPLRRGGQFNNEQFF. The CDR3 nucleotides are TGCGCCAGCAGCCAAGCCCCCCTACGCCGGGGGGGCCAGTTTAACAATGAGCAGTTCTTC.

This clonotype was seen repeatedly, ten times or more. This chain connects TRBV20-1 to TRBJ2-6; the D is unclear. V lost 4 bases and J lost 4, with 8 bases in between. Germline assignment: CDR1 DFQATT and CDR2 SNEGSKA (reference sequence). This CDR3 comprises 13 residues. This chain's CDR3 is CSATQPGANVLTF. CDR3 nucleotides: TGCAGTGCTACCCAACCCGGGGCCAACGTCCTGACTTTC.

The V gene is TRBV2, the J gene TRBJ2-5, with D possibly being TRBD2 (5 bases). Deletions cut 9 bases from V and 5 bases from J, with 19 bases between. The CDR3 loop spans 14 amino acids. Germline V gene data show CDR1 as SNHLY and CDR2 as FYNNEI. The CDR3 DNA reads TGTGCCAGGGCGTTTAGGACTGCGAGGGAGACCCAGTACTTC. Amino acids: CARAFRTARETQYF.

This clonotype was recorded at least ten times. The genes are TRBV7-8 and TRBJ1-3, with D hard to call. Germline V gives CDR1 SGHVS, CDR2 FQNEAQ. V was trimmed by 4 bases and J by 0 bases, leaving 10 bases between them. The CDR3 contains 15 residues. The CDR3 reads CASSSLEGSGNTIYF. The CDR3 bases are TGTGCCAGCAGCTCACTAGAGGGCTCTGGAAACACCATATATTTT. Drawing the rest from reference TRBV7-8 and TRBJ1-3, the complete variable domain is GAGVSQSPRYKVAKRGQDVALRCDPISGHVSLFWYQQALGQGPEFLTYFQNEAQLDKSGLPSDRFFAERPEGSVSTLKIQRTQQEDSAVYLCASSSLEGSGNTIYFGEGSWLTVV.

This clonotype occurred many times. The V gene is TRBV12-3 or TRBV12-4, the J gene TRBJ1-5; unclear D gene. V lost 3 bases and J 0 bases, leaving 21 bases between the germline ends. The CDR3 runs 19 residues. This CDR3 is CASSLVPRLRQISNQPQHF. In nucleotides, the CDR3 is TGTGCCAGCAGTTTGGTCCCTCGCCTTCGGCAGATTAGCAATCAGCCCCAGCATTTT.

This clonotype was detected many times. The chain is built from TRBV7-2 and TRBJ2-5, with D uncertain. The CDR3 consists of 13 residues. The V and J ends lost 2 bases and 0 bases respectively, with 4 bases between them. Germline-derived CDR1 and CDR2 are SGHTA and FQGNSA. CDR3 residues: CASSLQYQETQYF. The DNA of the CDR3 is TGTGCCAGCAGCTTACAGTACCAAGAGACCCAGTACTTC.

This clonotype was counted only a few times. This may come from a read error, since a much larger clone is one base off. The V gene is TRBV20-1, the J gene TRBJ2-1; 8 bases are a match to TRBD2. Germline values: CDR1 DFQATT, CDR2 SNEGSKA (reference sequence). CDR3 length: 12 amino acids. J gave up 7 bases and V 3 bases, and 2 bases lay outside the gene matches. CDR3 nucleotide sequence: TGCAGTGCTAGCCCGGGGGGGAATGAGCAGTTCTTC. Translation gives CSASPGGNEQFF.

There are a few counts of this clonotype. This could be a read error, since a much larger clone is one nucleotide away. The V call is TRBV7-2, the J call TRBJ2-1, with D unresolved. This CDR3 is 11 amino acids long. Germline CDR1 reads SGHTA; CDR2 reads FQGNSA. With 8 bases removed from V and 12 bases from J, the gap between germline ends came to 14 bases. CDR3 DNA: TGTGCCAGCCGATACGGAGTGACGCAGTTCTTC. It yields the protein CASRYGVTQFF.

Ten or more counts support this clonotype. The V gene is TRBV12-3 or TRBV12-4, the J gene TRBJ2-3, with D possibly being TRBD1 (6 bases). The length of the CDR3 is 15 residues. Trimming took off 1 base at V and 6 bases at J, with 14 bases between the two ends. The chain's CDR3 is CASSLVSGGADTQYF. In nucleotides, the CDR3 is TGTGCCAGCAGTTTAGTTTCTGGGGGCGCCGATACGCAGTATTTT.

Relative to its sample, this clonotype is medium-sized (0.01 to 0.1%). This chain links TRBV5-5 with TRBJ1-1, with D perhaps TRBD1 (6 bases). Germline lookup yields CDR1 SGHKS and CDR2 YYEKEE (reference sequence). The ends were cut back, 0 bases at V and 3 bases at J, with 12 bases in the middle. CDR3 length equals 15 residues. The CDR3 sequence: CASSLVRGAHTEAFF. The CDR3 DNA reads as TGTGCCAGCAGCTTGGTTCGGGGGGCGCACACTGAAGCTTTCTTT.

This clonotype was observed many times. CDR3 sequence: CASSGAGNYGYTF. The CDR3 coding sequence is TGCGCCAGCAGCGGGGCAGGAAACTATGGCTACACCTTC. The chain carries TRBV5-1 and TRBJ1-2; tentative D call: TRBD1 (5 bases). Germline V CDR1 and CDR2: SGHRS, YFSETQ. Trimming removed 4 bases from V and 2 bases from J, with 9 bases in between. The CDR3 has 13 amino acids.

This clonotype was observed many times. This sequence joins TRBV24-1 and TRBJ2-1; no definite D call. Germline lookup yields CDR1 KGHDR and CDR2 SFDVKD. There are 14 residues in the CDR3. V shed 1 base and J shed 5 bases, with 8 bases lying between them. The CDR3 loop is CATSDFGGNNEQFF. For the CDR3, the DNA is TGTGCCACCAGTGATTTCGGCGGCAACAATGAGCAGTTCTTC.

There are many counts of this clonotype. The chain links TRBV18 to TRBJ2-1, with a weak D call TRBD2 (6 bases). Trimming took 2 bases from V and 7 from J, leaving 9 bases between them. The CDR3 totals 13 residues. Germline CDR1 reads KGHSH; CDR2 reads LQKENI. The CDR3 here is CASSPVRGNEQFF. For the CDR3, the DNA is TGTGCCAGCTCACCAGTTCGGGGGAATGAGCAGTTCTTC.

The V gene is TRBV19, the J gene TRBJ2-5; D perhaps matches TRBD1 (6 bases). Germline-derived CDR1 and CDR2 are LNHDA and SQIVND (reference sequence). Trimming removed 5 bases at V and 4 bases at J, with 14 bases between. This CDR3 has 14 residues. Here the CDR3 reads CASSSWDKGETQYF. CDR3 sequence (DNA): TGTGCCAGTAGTTCCTGGGACAAGGGAGAGACCCAGTACTTC.

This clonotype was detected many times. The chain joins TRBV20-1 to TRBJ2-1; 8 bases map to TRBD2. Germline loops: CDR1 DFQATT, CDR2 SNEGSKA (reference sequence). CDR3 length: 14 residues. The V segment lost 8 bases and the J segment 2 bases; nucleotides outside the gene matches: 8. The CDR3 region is CSPIAGPTYNEQFF. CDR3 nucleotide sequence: TGCAGTCCCATAGCGGGGCCCACCTACAATGAGCAGTTCTTC.

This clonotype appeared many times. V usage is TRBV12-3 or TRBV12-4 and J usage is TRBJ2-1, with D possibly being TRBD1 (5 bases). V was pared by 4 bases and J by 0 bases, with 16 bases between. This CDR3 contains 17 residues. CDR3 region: CASSSRRDISSYNEQFF. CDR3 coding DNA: TGTGCCAGCAGTTCCCGCAGGGATATTAGCTCCTACAATGAGCAGTTCTTC.

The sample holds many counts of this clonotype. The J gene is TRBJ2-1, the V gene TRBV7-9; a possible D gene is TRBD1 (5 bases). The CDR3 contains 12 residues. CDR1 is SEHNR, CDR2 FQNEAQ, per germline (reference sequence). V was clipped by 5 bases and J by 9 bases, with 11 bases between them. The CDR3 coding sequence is TGTGCCAGCAGCGACCAGGGCGGTGAGCAGTTCTTC. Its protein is CASSDQGGEQFF.

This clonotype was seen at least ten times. The CDR3 region is CASSYAQNSYEQYF. The CDR3 nucleotides are TGTGCCAGCAGTTACGCTCAAAACTCCTACGAGCAGTACTTC. The rearrangement links TRBV6-5 to TRBJ2-7, with D uncertain. The CDR3 runs 14 residues. CDR1 and CDR2 (germline): MNHEY, SVGAGI. V lost 2 bases and J 0 bases, leaving 8 bases between the germline ends.

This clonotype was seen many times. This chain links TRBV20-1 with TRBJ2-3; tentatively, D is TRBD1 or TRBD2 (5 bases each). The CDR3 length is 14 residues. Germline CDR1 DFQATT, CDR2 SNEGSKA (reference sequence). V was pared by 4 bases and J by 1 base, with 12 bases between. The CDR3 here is CSANTVGGTDTQYF. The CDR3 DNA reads TGCAGTGCTAACACTGTGGGGGGCACAGATACGCAGTATTTT.

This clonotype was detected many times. The CDR3 DNA follows: TGTGCCAGCAGTTACCCACATAGACTTGGAGGATCCCAAGAGACCCAGTACTTC. Protein product: CASSYPHRLGGSQETQYF. This chain connects TRBV12-3 or TRBV12-4 to TRBJ2-5; D may be TRBD2 (5 bases). This CDR3 is built from 18 residues. Between the trimmed V and J ends, which lost 4 bases and 1 base, there was a span of 22 bases.